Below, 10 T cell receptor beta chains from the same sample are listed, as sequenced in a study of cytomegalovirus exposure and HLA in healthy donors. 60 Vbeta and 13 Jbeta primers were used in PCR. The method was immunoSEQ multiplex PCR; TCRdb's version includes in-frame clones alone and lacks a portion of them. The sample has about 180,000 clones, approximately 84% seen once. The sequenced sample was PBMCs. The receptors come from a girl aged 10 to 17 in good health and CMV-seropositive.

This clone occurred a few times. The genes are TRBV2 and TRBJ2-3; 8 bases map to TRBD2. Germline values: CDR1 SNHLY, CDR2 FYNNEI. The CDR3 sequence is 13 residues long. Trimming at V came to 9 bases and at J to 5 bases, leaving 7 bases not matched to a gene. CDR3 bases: TGTGCCAGTATAGCGGGACTGGGAGATACGCAGTATTTT. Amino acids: CASIAGLGDTQYF.

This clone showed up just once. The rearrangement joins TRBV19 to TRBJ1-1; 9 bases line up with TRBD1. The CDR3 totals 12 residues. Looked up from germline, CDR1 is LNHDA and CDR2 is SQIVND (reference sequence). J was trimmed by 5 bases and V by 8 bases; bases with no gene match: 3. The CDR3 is CASRTGETEAFF. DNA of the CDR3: TGTGCCAGTCGGACAGGGGAGACTGAAGCTTTCTTT.

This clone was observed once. CDR3 sequence: CASSVREEGELFF. In DNA, the CDR3 is TGTGCCAGCAGTGTGCGGGAGGAAGGGGAGCTGTTTTTT. This chain uses TRBV6-4 with TRBJ2-2; TRBD2 matches at 8 bases. V gave up 4 bases and J gave up 8 bases; unmatched junction bases: 3. This CDR3 is 13 amino acids long. The germline V gene has CDR1 MRHNA and CDR2 SNTAGT.

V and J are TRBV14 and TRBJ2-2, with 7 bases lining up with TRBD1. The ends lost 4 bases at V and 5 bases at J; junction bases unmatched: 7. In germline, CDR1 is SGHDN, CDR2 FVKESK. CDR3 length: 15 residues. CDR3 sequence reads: CASSPQGVVTGELFF. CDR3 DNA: TGTGCCAGCAGCCCCCAGGGGGTAGTAACCGGGGAGCTGTTTTTT.

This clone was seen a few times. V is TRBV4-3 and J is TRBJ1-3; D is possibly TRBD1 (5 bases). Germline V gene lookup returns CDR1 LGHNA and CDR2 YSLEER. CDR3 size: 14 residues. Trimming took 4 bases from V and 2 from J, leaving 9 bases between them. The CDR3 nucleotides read TGCGCCAGCAGCCCGGCGACAGCTGGAAACACCATATATTTT. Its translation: CASSPATAGNTIYF.

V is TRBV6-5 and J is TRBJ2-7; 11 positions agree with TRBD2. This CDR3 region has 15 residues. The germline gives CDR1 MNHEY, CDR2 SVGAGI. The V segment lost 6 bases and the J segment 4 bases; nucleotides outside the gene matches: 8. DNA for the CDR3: TGTGCCAGCAGGTTAACTAGCGGGAGCGGGTACGAGCAGTACTTC. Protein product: CASRLTSGSGYEQYF.

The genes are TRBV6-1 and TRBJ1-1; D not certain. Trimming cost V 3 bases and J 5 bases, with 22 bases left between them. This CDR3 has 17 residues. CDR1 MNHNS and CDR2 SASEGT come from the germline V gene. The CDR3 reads CASSDFGREGGWTEAFF. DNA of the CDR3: TGTGCCAGCAGTGATTTCGGGAGGGAAGGAGGTTGGACTGAAGCTTTCTTT.

CDR3 sequence reads: CASSRLGGDTEAFF. As DNA, the CDR3 is TGCGCCAGCAGCCGCCTAGGGGGGGACACTGAAGCTTTCTTT. This chain joins TRBV4-3 and TRBJ1-1; D may be TRBD1 (6 bases). This CDR3 spans 14 amino acids. With 4 bases removed from V and 3 bases from J, the gap between germline ends came to 12 bases. The germline gives CDR1 LGHNA, CDR2 YSLEER.

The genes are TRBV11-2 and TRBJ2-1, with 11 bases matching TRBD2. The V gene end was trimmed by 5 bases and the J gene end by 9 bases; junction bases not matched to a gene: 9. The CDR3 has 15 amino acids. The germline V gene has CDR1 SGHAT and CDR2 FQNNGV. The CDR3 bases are TGTGCCAGCAGCCACGGGACTAGCGGAAGGGGTGAGCAGTTCTTC. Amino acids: CASSHGTSGRGEQFF.

The CDR3 reads CSVEATGGNTIYF. DNA of the CDR3: TGCAGCGTTGAGGCCACGGGAGGAAACACCATATATTTT. The chain combines TRBV29-1 with TRBJ1-3, with D uncertain. This CDR3 comprises 13 residues. CDR1 is SQVTM, CDR2 ANQGSEA, per germline. Trimming took off 3 bases at V and 4 bases at J, with 10 bases between the two ends.